This entry lists 24 T cell receptor beta chains sequenced from one sample in a study of early T cells in non-severe SARS-CoV-2 infection. Using its own MiXCR run on the 5' RACE reads, TCRdb lists one record per CDR3 protein. The sample shows over 95,000 distinct CDR3 sequences, roughly 15% of them seen only once. Sequenced material: whole blood. The receptors shown here come from an adult who was a healthcare worker with PCR-confirmed SARS-CoV-2 infection or an uninfected control (not recorded which).

This clonotype was recorded a few times. The chain employs TRBV12-3 or TRBV12-4 and TRBJ1-6; no definite D call. This CDR3 has 15 amino acids. Trimming pared 6 bases from V and 9 bases from J, leaving 18 bases between. CDR3 amino acids: CASSYQTLEGSPLHF. CDR3 nucleotide sequence: TGTGCCAGCAGCTACCAGACTCTGGAGGGTTCACCCCTCCACTTT.

The chain is built from TRBV7-2 and TRBJ2-7; 11 positions agree with TRBD1. CDR3 length: 15 residues. V lost 5 bases to trimming and J lost 6 bases; unmatched junction nucleotides: 9. Germline CDR1 and CDR2: SGHTA and FQGNSA. CDR3 protein: CASSTQGQGAGEQYF. In DNA form, the CDR3 reads TGTGCCAGCAGCACACAAGGACAGGGGGCGGGCGAGCAGTACTTC.

In this sample, this clonotype turned up a few times. This sequence joins TRBV28 and TRBJ2-1; D possibly corresponds to TRBD1 (6 bases). Germline assignment: CDR1 MDHEN and CDR2 SYDVKM. This CDR3 is 15 amino acids long. V lost 7 bases to trimming and J lost 3 bases, with 16 bases between them. As DNA, the CDR3 is TGTGCCAGCATCGAAGGGGGAGTCGACTACAATGAGCAGTTCTTC. It codes for CASIEGGVDYNEQFF.

In its sample, this clonotype was seen many times. This chain joins TRBV21-1 and TRBJ1-3; whether TRBD1, the table's D call, matches the DNA was not checked. TRBV21-1 is shown as a pseudogene. This CDR3 spans 13 amino acids. The CDR3 spells CANPTGAGNTIYF. DNA of the CDR3: TGTGCCAATCCGACAGGGGCCGGAAACACCATATATTTT.

The genes are TRBV7-6 and TRBJ2-1; D is ambiguous. Trimming shortened V by 5 bases and J by 0 bases, and 14 bases separated the two germline ends. From germline, CDR1 is SGHVS and CDR2 FNYEAQ. This CDR3 contains 16 residues. CDR3 nucleotide sequence: TGTGCCAGCAGCCTGACCCCGTACAGCTCCTACAATGAGCAGTTCTTC. This translates into CASSLTPYSSYNEQFF.

V usage is TRBV28 and J usage is TRBJ2-7; D uncertain. Germline CDR1 reads MDHEN; CDR2 reads SYDVKM. The CDR3 totals 12 residues. With 6 bases removed from V and 4 bases from J, the gap between germline ends came to 10 bases. CDR3 residues: CASSHSVYEQYF. CDR3 coding DNA: TGTGCCAGCAGCCACAGTGTTTACGAGCAGTACTTC.

This clonotype was picked up a small number of times. The gene calls are TRBV20-1 and TRBJ2-1, with D possibly matching TRBD2 (7 bases). V was shortened by 7 bases and J by 9 bases, with 28 bases between the two germline ends. CDR1 is DFQATT and CDR2 is SNEGSKA in the germline V gene (reference sequence). The CDR3 has 16 residues. CDR3 nucleotide sequence: TGCAGTGTAGAGGAATTTACTAGCGAAGTACAGGGTGAGCAGTTCTTC. Its translation: CSVEEFTSEVQGEQFF.

As concerns this clonotype: With a much larger clone just one base away, this may be a read error. J is TRBJ1-1 and V is TRBV6-4, with no clear D. CDR3 length: 13 amino acids. In germline, CDR1 is MRHNA, CDR2 SNTAGT. CDR3 loop: CAGSDKANTEAFF. The CDR3 region has the DNA TGTGCCGGCAGTGACAAGGCGAACACTGAAGCTTTCTTT.

This clonotype was found a few times. The V and J genes are TRBV20-1 and TRBJ2-7, with TRBD2 matching over 13 bases. This CDR3 comprises 17 residues. Germline V gene sequence: CDR1 DFQATT, CDR2 SNEGSKA (reference sequence). J gave up 3 bases and V 1 base, and 9 bases lay outside the gene matches. This CDR3 is CSARVRTSGRGGYEQYF. The CDR3 DNA follows: TGCAGTGCTAGAGTACGGACTAGCGGGAGAGGGGGCTACGAGCAGTACTTC.

The chain has TRBV7-2 and TRBJ2-3; TRBD1 matches at 9 bases. This CDR3 has 16 residues. The germline gives CDR1 SGHTA, CDR2 FQGNSA. Trimming at V came to 5 bases and at J to 0 bases, leaving 6 bases not matched to a gene. CDR3 nucleotide sequence: TGTGCCAGCAGCCCCCGGGACAGGGCTAGCACAGATACGCAGTATTTT. Amino acids: CASSPRDRASTDTQYF.

This clonotype has just a few counts. The rearrangement uses TRBV6-5 and TRBJ1-1, with 8 bases lining up with TRBD1. Germline V gives CDR1 MNHEY, CDR2 SVGAGI. J gave up 12 bases and V 2 bases, and 8 bases lay outside the gene matches. The CDR3 loop spans 13 amino acids. CDR3: CASSYGAGGNTFF. The CDR3 region has the DNA TGTGCCAGCAGTTACGGGGCAGGGGGCAATACTTTCTTT.

This clonotype was seen many times. This chain links TRBV7-9 with TRBJ2-7, with 7 positions matching TRBD1. The CDR3 sequence is 14 residues long. The V gene end was trimmed by 5 bases and the J gene end by 2 bases; junction bases not matched to a gene: 6. CDR1 SEHNR and CDR2 FQNEAQ come from the germline V gene (reference sequence). In DNA form, the CDR3 reads TGTGCCAGCAGCGGACAGGACCTTACCTACGAGCAGTACTTC. Translating it yields CASSGQDLTYEQYF.

For the CDR3, the DNA is TGCAGTGCTAGAGCCTCAGCGGGAGCCTACAATGAGCAGTTCTTC. It encodes CSARASAGAYNEQFF. This chain uses TRBV20-1 with TRBJ2-1; TRBD2 agrees at 8 bases. This CDR3 contains 15 residues. Per the germline V gene, CDR1 is DFQATT and CDR2 is SNEGSKA (reference sequence). Trimming cost V 1 base and J 2 bases; bases outside gene matches: 4.

There are a few counts of this clonotype. The chain carries TRBV7-9 and TRBJ1-2; 7 nucleotides line up with TRBD1. This CDR3 is 14 amino acids long. V lost 4 bases and J lost 5; bases outside the gene matches: 7. Looked up from germline, CDR1 is SEHNR and CDR2 is FQNEAQ (reference sequence). For the CDR3, the DNA is TGTGCCAGCAGCTCAGGACAGGCGGAATATGGCTACACCTTC. Translated, it gives CASSSGQAEYGYTF.

CDR3 nucleotides: TGTGCCAGCAGTCAGGACAGGGGGCGCGGCGATTCACCCCTCCACTTT. Translating gives CASSQDRGRGDSPLHF. V is TRBV2 and J is TRBJ1-6; 11 positions agree with TRBD1. This CDR3 region has 16 residues. Germline CDR1 SNHLY, CDR2 FYNNEI. Trimming at V came to 5 bases and at J to 8 bases, leaving 8 bases not matched to a gene.

This chain connects TRBV28 to TRBJ2-7; no reliable D call. The CDR3 covers 12 residues. Trimming stripped 5 bases from V and 8 bases from J, with 13 bases between. Germline V gene lookup returns CDR1 MDHEN and CDR2 SYDVKM. The CDR3 nucleotides read TGTGCCAGCAGTCTTCGGACCTCCCAGCAGTACTTC. The encoded protein is CASSLRTSQQYF.

This clonotype has more than one count but fewer than ten. The chain carries TRBV4-3 and TRBJ2-3; 10 bases are shared with TRBD2. The CDR3 sequence is 17 residues long. The V segment lost 0 bases and the J segment 2 bases; nucleotides outside the gene matches: 5. CDR1 and CDR2 from the germline V gene are LGHNA and YSLEER. The CDR3 DNA sequence: TGCGCCAGCAGCCAAGAAACTAGCGGGACACCCACAGATACGCAGTATTTT. As protein: CASSQETSGTPTDTQYF.

The chain is built from TRBV30 and TRBJ1-2; D unresolved. Trimming removed 4 bases at V and 4 bases at J, with 13 bases between. The CDR3 totals 13 residues. Germline V gene data show CDR1 as GTSNPN and CDR2 as SVGIG (reference sequence). CDR3 sequence reads: CAWNDRLGYGYTF. In DNA form, the CDR3 reads TGTGCCTGGAACGACCGCCTTGGCTATGGCTACACCTTC. The full variable domain, rest sourced from reference TRBV30 and TRBJ1-2, is SQTIHQWPATLVQPVGSPLSLECTVEGTSNPNLYWYRQAAGRGLQLLFYSVGIGQISSEVPQNLSASRPQDRQFILSSKKLLLSDSGFYLCAWNDRLGYGYTFGSGTRLTVV.

The sample holds a few counts of this clonotype. The chain carries TRBV5-5 and TRBJ2-3; no firm D call. The CDR3 runs 12 residues. Germline loops: CDR1 SGHKS, CDR2 YYEKEE (reference sequence). Deletions cut 9 bases from V and 2 bases from J, with 10 bases between. The CDR3 DNA follows: TGTGCCACCGGACGGTACACAGATACGCAGTATTTT. This codes for CATGRYTDTQYF. Combining the CDR3 with reference TRBV5-5 and TRBJ2-3 gives the whole variable domain DAGVTQSPTHLIKTRGQQVTLRCSPISGHKSVSWYQQVLGQGPQFIFQYYEKEERGRGNFPDRFSARQFPNYSSELNVNALLLGDSALYLCATGRYTDTQYFGPGTRLTVL.

The chain recombines TRBV27 with TRBJ2-1; D is unresolved. Germline V gene lookup returns CDR1 MNHEY and CDR2 SMNVEV (reference sequence). This CDR3 is built from 15 residues. Trimming shortened V by 4 bases and J by 9 bases, and 19 bases separated the two germline ends. DNA for the CDR3: TGTGCCAGCAGTTGGGGAACCGAGGTGACTGGTGAGCAGTTCTTC. Translation gives CASSWGTEVTGEQFF.

The table lists this clonotype with a few counts. The chain joins TRBV3-1 to TRBJ1-2, with 7 bases identical to TRBD1. CDR1 and CDR2 (germline): LGHDT, YNNKEL (reference sequence). V gave up 4 bases and J gave up 8 bases; unmatched junction bases: 7. This CDR3 region has 13 residues. The DNA of the CDR3 is TGTGCCAGCAGCCCGACAGGGAGGGGAGGCTACACCTTC. Protein: CASSPTGRGGYTF.

This clonotype has more than one count but fewer than ten. The V and J genes are TRBV18 and TRBJ1-1, with unresolved D. With 5 bases removed from V and 4 bases from J, the gap between germline ends came to 14 bases. Germline assignment: CDR1 KGHSH and CDR2 LQKENI. This CDR3 has 14 amino acids. The CDR3 DNA follows: TGTGCCAGCTCAATCTCAGAGATGGGCACTGAAGCTTTCTTT. It translates to CASSISEMGTEAFF.

The J gene is TRBJ2-7, the V gene TRBV29-1; D might be TRBD2 (5 bases). The CDR3 covers 13 residues. V lost 7 bases and J lost 1, with 14 bases in between. The V gene's germline CDR1 is SQVTM and CDR2 ANQGSEA. This CDR3 reads CSAGGGESYEQYF. CDR3 in DNA: TGCAGCGCCGGAGGTGGAGAGTCCTACGAGCAGTACTTC.

This clonotype was found a few times. This chain links TRBV7-6 with TRBJ2-7; D not resolved. Germline loops: CDR1 SGHVS, CDR2 FNYEAQ. The CDR3 consists of 13 residues. V was clipped by 9 bases and J by 0 bases, with 12 bases between them. The CDR3 loop is CARPRGSSYEQYF. The CDR3 DNA is TGTGCCAGGCCCAGAGGAAGCTCCTACGAGCAGTACTTC.